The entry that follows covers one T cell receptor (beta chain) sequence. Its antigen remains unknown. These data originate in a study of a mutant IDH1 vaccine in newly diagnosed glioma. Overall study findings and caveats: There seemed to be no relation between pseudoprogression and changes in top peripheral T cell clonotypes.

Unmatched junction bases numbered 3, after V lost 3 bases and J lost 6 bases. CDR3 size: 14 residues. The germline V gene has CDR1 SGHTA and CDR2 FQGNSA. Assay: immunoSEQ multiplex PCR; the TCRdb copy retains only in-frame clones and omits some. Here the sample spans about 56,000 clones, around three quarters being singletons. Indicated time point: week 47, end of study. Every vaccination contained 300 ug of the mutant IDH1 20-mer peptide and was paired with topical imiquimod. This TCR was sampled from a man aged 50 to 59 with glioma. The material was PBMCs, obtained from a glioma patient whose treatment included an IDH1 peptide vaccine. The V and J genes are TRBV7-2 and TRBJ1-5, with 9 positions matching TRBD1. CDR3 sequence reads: CASSLDRGPQPQHF. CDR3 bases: TGTGCCAGCAGCTTGGACAGGGGCCCTCAGCCCCAGCATTTT.